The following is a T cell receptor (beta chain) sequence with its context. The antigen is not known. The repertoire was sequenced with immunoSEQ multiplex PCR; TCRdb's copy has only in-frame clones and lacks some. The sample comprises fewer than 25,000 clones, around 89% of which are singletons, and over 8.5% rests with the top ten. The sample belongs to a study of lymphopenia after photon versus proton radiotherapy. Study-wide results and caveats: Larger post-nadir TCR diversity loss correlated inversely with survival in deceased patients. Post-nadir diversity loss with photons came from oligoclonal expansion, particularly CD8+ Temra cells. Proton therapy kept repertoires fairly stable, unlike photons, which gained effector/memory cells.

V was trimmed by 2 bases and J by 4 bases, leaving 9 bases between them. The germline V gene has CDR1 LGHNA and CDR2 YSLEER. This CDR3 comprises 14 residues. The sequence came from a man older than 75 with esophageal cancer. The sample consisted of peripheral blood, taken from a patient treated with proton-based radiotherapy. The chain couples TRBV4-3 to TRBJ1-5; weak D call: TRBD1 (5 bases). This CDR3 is CASSQRGGNQPQHF. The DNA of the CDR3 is TGCGCCAGCAGCCAACGCGGGGGGAATCAGCCCCAGCATTTT.